Presented here are 3 T cell receptor beta chains from one specimen sequenced in a study of blood T cell repertoires in COVID-19. Only in-frame clones appear in the TCRdb table, and some are missing; sequencing was by immunoSEQ multiplex PCR. The data contain fewer than 200,000 clones, approximately 74% of them singletons. Sequencing used peripheral blood. The source of these receptors is an elderly woman with acute or convalescent COVID-19.

This sequence joins TRBV7-8 and TRBJ1-6; the match to TRBD1 covers 7 bases. Germline CDR1 and CDR2: SGHVS and FQNEAQ. V was clipped by 5 bases and J by 9 bases; unmatched bases: 13. The CDR3 runs 16 residues. The CDR3 DNA follows: TGTGCCAGCAGCCCCGACCCTAGGGGGCCTCGTTCACCCCTCCACTTT. Protein product: CASSPDPRGPRSPLHF. Together with reference TRBV7-8 and TRBJ1-6, the CDR3 gives the full variable domain: GAGVSQSPRYKVAKRGQDVALRCDPISGHVSLFWYQQALGQGPEFLTYFQNEAQLDKSGLPSDRFFAERPEGSVSTLKIQRTQQEDSAVYLCASSPDPRGPRSPLHFGNGTRLTVT.

The chain links TRBV5-6 to TRBJ2-3; D gene unclear. CDR3 size: 16 residues. The germline V gene encodes CDR1 SGHDT and CDR2 YYEEEE. The V gene lost 5 bases and the J gene lost 0 bases, with 16 bases spanning the gap. The CDR3 is CASSSPGSASTDTQYF. The CDR3 nucleotides read TGTGCCAGCAGTTCGCCCGGGTCCGCTAGCACAGATACGCAGTATTTT.

This rearrangement joins TRBV27 to TRBJ1-1; possible D gene TRBD1, 6 bases. The CDR3 sequence is 13 residues long. Germline V CDR1 and CDR2: MNHEY, SMNVEV (reference sequence). Trimming cost V 6 bases and J 3 bases, with 11 bases left between them. The CDR3 spells CASSRQAYTEAFF. CDR3 bases: TGTGCCAGCAGCCGACAGGCTTACACTGAAGCTTTCTTT.